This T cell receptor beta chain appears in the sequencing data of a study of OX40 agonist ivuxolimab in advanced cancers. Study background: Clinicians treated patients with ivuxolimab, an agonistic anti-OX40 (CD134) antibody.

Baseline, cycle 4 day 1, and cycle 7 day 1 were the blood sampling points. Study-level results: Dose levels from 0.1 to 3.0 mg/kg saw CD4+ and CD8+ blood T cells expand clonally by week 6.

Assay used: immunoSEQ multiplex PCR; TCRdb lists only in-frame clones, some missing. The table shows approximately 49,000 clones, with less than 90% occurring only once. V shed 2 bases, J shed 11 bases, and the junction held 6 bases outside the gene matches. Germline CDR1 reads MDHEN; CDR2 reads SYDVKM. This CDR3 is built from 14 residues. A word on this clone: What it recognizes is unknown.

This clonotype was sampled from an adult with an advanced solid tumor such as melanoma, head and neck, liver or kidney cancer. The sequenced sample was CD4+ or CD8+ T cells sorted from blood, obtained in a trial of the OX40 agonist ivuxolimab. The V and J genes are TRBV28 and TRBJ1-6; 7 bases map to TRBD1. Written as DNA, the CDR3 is TGTGCCAGCAGTTTAGGGACAGTTTTGACACCCCTCCACTTT. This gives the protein CASSLGTVLTPLHF.